What follows are 23 T cell receptor beta chains derived from one specimen sequenced in a study of CD8 T cells in ankylosing spondylitis. In TCRdb, the 5' RACE reads were re-called with MiXCR into one record per CDR3 protein. The profile shows about 180,000 distinct CDR3 sequences, around 9.6% of them singletons. Input material: blood, either unsorted or a sorted T cell fraction (not recorded which). Receptors originate from a female donor with ankylosing spondylitis or in good health (not recorded which).

V usage is TRBV9 and J usage is TRBJ2-1; TRBD2 aligns across 8 bases. The germline CDR1 and CDR2 sequences are SGDLS and YYNGEE. Unmatched junction bases numbered 9, after V lost 4 bases and J lost 9 bases. The CDR3 is 14 residues long. DNA for the CDR3: TGTGCCAGCAGCCCGGGACTAGGTGGTGGTGAGCAGTTCTTC. This translates into CASSPGLGGGEQFF.

This rearrangement joins TRBV7-6 to TRBJ2-1; the D is unclear. This CDR3 is 14 amino acids long. Germline loops: CDR1 SGHVS, CDR2 FNYEAQ. Trimming took 4 bases from V and 6 from J, leaving 13 bases between them. CDR3 sequence: CASSSIRTGNEQFF. The CDR3, as DNA: TGTGCCAGCAGCTCCATCAGGACCGGCAATGAGCAGTTCTTC.

The V gene is TRBV7-3, the J gene TRBJ2-3, with 16 bases matching TRBD2. Germline V gene sequence: CDR1 SGHTA, CDR2 FQGTGA. The CDR3 consists of 18 residues. The CDR3 DNA is TGTACCATCAGTTTAGCGGGACTAGCGGGAGGGAAGACAGATACGCAGTATTTT. It codes for CTISLAGLAGGKTDTQYF.

This clonotype was detected a few times. The chain couples TRBV28 to TRBJ1-5; tentatively, D is TRBD1 (6 bases). With 3 bases removed from V and 9 bases from J, the gap between germline ends came to 21 bases. Germline V gene data show CDR1 as MDHEN and CDR2 as SYDVKM. The CDR3 runs to 16 residues. CDR3 nucleotide sequence: TGTGCCAGCAGTTTGGGGGCGGGGGGGGCCGCAGGGCCCCAGCATTTT. The encoded protein is CASSLGAGGAAGPQHF.

The chain carries TRBV27 and TRBJ2-7; possibly TRBD1 for D (6 bases). The germline CDR1 and CDR2 sequences are MNHEY and SMNVEV (reference sequence). The CDR3 runs 12 residues. V shed 10 bases and J shed 6 bases, with 16 bases lying between them. CDR3 in DNA: TGTGCCACGTCGACAGGACGGGGCGAGCAGTACTTC. This translates into CATSTGRGEQYF.

This chain uses TRBV5-1 with TRBJ1-1; D is unclear. The V end was cut by 0 bases, the J end by 1 base, with 7 bases between. The CDR3 length is 14 residues. Looked up from germline, CDR1 is SGHRS and CDR2 is YFSETQ. CDR3 in amino acids: CASSLVGSNTEAFF. The DNA of the CDR3 is TGCGCCAGCAGCTTGGTGGGGTCGAACACTGAAGCTTTCTTT. Looking up the rest from reference TRBV5-1 and TRBJ1-1 gives the full variable domain: KAGVTQTPRYLIKTRGQQVTLSCSPISGHRSVSWYQQTPGQGLQFLFEYFSETQRNKGNFPGRFSGRQFSNSRSEMNVSTLELGDSALYLCASSLVGSNTEAFFGQGTRLTVV.

CDR3 nucleotides: TGTGCCAGTCCTGGAGACAGGGCCTACGAGCAGTACTTC. Encoded protein: CASPGDRAYEQYF. The chain has TRBV28 and TRBJ2-7; 7 bases are shared with TRBD1. V was clipped by 9 bases and J by 2 bases; unmatched bases: 7. CDR3 length: 13 amino acids. Germline V gene data show CDR1 as MDHEN and CDR2 as SYDVKM. The full variable domain, completed using reference TRBV28 and TRBJ2-7, is DVKVTQSSRYLVKRTGEKVFLECVQDMDHENMFWYRQDPGLGLRLIYFSYDVKMKEKGDIPEGYSVSREKKERFSLILESASTNQTSMYLCASPGDRAYEQYFGPGTRLTVT.

This clonotype was detected many times. The chain is built from TRBV24-1 and TRBJ1-1, with unresolved D. The CDR3 has 12 residues. Germline CDR1 KGHDR, CDR2 SFDVKD. The V gene lost 4 bases and the J gene lost 10 bases, with 12 bases spanning the gap. CDR3 sequence (DNA): TGTGCCACCAGTGACACGTGGGTGGGAGCTTTCTTT. Translated, it gives CATSDTWVGAFF.

The chain couples TRBV21-1 to TRBJ1-6. TRBV21-1 is a pseudogene. This CDR3 has 15 amino acids. The CDR3 loop reads CASSKPSVGNSPLHF. Here the CDR3 DNA reads TGTGCCAGCAGCAAACCGTCCGTAGGTAATTCACCCCTCCACTTT.

This chain uses TRBV6-5 with TRBJ1-2; 7 bases are a match to TRBD1. Trimming took 1 base from V and 8 from J; bases not matched to a gene: 7. The CDR3 length is 14 residues. Germline CDR1 is MNHEY and CDR2 is SVGAGI. The CDR3 here is CASSYLRDSKGYTF. CDR3 nucleotides: TGTGCCAGCAGTTACTTAAGGGACAGCAAAGGCTACACCTTC.

This clonotype was counted many times. The V gene is TRBV2, the J gene TRBJ2-1; 13 positions match TRBD2. With 5 bases clipped from V and 4 bases from J, the junction kept 11 bases outside the gene matches. Germline CDR1 reads SNHLY; CDR2 reads FYNNEI. CDR3 size: 18 residues. The CDR3 here is CASSRRGGTSGDYNEQFF. The DNA of the CDR3 is TGTGCCAGCAGTCGCCGGGGGGGGACTAGCGGGGATTACAATGAGCAGTTCTTC.

This sequence joins TRBV7-6 and TRBJ2-6; D gene ambiguous. Trimming cost V 1 base and J 1 base, with 11 bases left between them. The CDR3 consists of 17 residues. CDR1 is SGHVS and CDR2 is FNYEAQ in the germline V gene. CDR3 in DNA: TGTGCCAGCAGCTTAGAAGAGGTTCAGTCTGGGGCCAACGTCCTGACTTTC. This encodes CASSLEEVQSGANVLTF.

This sequence joins TRBV7-9 and TRBJ1-2; D gene uncertain. Germline V gene sequence: CDR1 SEHNR, CDR2 FQNEAQ (reference sequence). This CDR3 has 12 amino acids. V lost 6 bases, J lost 0 bases, and 5 bases lay in between. The CDR3 is CASRPANYGYTF. CDR3 DNA: TGTGCCAGCAGACCGGCTAACTATGGCTACACCTTC.

This clonotype has just a few counts. This chain uses TRBV19 with TRBJ2-7, with D perhaps matching TRBD1 or TRBD2 (5 bases each). Trimming cost V 1 base and J 6 bases, with 10 bases left between them. The CDR3 contains 13 residues. Germline CDR1 reads LNHDA; CDR2 reads SQIVND (reference sequence). The CDR3 is CASSIVRGSEQYF. CDR3 DNA sequence: TGTGCCAGTAGTATAGTGAGGGGTTCCGAGCAGTACTTC. Looking up the rest from reference TRBV19 and TRBJ2-7 gives the full variable domain: DGGITQSPKYLFRKEGQNVTLSCEQNLNHDAMYWYRQDPGQGLRLIYYSQIVNDFQKGDIAEGYSVSREKKESFPLTVTSAQKNPTAFYLCASSIVRGSEQYFGPGTRLTVT.

The V and J genes are TRBV7-6 and TRBJ1-1; tentative D call: TRBD1 (5 bases). V was pared by 5 bases and J by 6 bases, with 10 bases between. CDR1 is SGHVS and CDR2 is FNYEAQ in the germline V gene. The CDR3 covers 12 residues. CDR3 nucleotides: TGTGCCAGCAGCGGGGGAGCGCCTGAAGCTTTCTTT. Amino acid sequence: CASSGGAPEAFF.

This clonotype was observed many times. J is TRBJ2-1 and V is TRBV12-3 or TRBV12-4; D is possibly TRBD2 (5 bases). This CDR3 contains 14 residues. V lost 4 bases to trimming and J lost 5 bases, with 12 bases between them. CDR3 in amino acids: CASSSPGVNNEQFF. The CDR3 DNA follows: TGTGCCAGCAGTTCGCCCGGGGTAAACAATGAGCAGTTCTTC.

CDR3 protein: CATSPTGTANTEAFF. The CDR3 DNA follows: TGTGCCACCAGCCCGACCGGGACAGCGAACACTGAAGCTTTCTTT. The chain is built from TRBV24-1 and TRBJ1-1; TRBD1 matches 7 bases. This CDR3 spans 15 amino acids. The V segment lost 7 bases and the J segment 1 base; nucleotides outside the gene matches: 8. Germline V lookup: CDR1 KGHDR, CDR2 SFDVKD.

The J gene is TRBJ2-1, the V gene TRBV4-3; 10 positions agree with TRBD2. Trimming removed 2 bases from V and 0 bases from J; junction bases left unmatched: 4. The germline V gene encodes CDR1 LGHNA and CDR2 YSLEER. This CDR3 region has 17 residues. CDR3 DNA: TGCGCCAGCAGCCAATTTTCTAGCGGGAGCTCCTACAATGAGCAGTTCTTC. Translation: CASSQFSSGSSYNEQFF.

This rearrangement joins TRBV27 to TRBJ2-3; 9 positions agree with TRBD2. The CDR3 consists of 15 residues. Germline V gene data show CDR1 as MNHEY and CDR2 as SMNVEV (reference sequence). Losses at the gene ends were 5 bases for V and 5 bases for J; bases not matched to a gene: 8. CDR3 residues: CASSEVAGVVDTQYF. CDR3 in DNA: TGTGCCAGCAGTGAAGTAGCGGGAGTTGTAGATACGCAGTATTTT.

The chain recombines TRBV4-3 with TRBJ1-4, with a possible D match to TRBD1 (5 bases). The CDR3 covers 15 residues. V gave up 0 bases and J gave up 8 bases, with 13 bases separating them. Germline V gene lookup returns CDR1 LGHNA and CDR2 YSLEER. In nucleotides, the CDR3 is TGCGCCAGCAGCCAAGATGGGGGGGGGGACGAAAAACTGTTTTTT. The encoded protein is CASSQDGGGDEKLFF.

This clonotype was seen a few times. The chain has TRBV12-3 or TRBV12-4 and TRBJ2-2; D possibly uses TRBD1 or TRBD2 (5 bases each). The V end lost 5 bases, the J end lost 0 bases, and 10 bases lay between the germline ends. The CDR3 has 15 amino acids. The CDR3 coding sequence is TGTGCCAGCAGTGTGGGGACCCCGAACACCGGGGAGCTGTTTTTT. Encoded protein: CASSVGTPNTGELFF.

V usage is TRBV7-9 and J usage is TRBJ2-7; 9 bases are shared with TRBD2. The CDR3 runs to 15 residues. CDR1 and CDR2 from the germline V gene are SEHNR and FQNEAQ (reference sequence). J gave up 3 bases and V 6 bases, and 9 bases lay outside the gene matches. The CDR3 here is CASSLTSGLVYEQYF. The CDR3, as DNA: TGTGCCAGCAGTTTAACTAGCGGGTTGGTCTACGAGCAGTACTTC.

This clonotype was counted many times. J is TRBJ2-7 and V is TRBV12-3 or TRBV12-4; D is perhaps TRBD2 (6 bases). The CDR3 covers 12 residues. The V and J ends lost 6 bases and 6 bases respectively, with 12 bases between them. CDR3 bases: TGTGCCAGCAGCCCCGACGGGAGCGAGCAGTACTTC. Amino acids: CASSPDGSEQYF.